This T cell receptor beta chain is drawn from a study of blood T cell repertoires in COVID-19. Sequenced by immunoSEQ multiplex PCR; TCRdb stores in-frame clones only, minus some. The table lists some 340,000 clones, around 83% of them singletons. This CDR3 contains 15 residues. Germline V gene data show CDR1 as KGHSH and CDR2 as LQKENI. V gave up 2 bases and J gave up 6 bases, with 17 bases separating them. The receptor was isolated from a woman aged 45-65 years who had recovered from COVID-19. The sequenced sample was PBMCs or T cells enriched from blood (not recorded which). V is TRBV18 and J is TRBJ2-7; perhaps TRBD2 as D (5 bases). CDR3 DNA sequence: TGTGCCAGCTCACCATTGGAGGCCTCGGCTGGCGAGCAGTACTTC. It specifies CASSPLEASAGEQYF.